Listed here are 20 T cell receptor beta chains from one sample, sequenced in a study of identical twins. TCRdb re-analysed the 5' RACE reads in MiXCR, keeping a single row per CDR3 protein. Among 250,000 or so distinct CDR3 sequences, approximately 8.6% were seen once, and the ten largest hold about 3%. The sample was also reused in another study, on yellow fever vaccine responses in identical twins.

Sequenced: CD8+ T cells sorted from blood. The receptors were sampled from a woman between 18 and 29 years old in good health.

The sample holds a few counts of this clonotype. The CDR3 loop reads CASSSPGTGSSGANVLTF. The CDR3 coding sequence is TGTGCCAGCAGCTCACCCGGGACAGGGAGCTCTGGGGCCAACGTCCTGACTTTC. The genes are TRBV7-3 and TRBJ2-6; 9 bases are shared with TRBD1. The length of the CDR3 is 18 residues. Germline values: CDR1 SGHTA, CDR2 FQGTGA. V dropped 4 bases and J dropped 0; count of bases not matched to a gene: 7.

This clonotype has a handful of counts. The chain joins TRBV2 to TRBJ2-7; a weak D match, TRBD2 (5 bases). Germline V gene lookup returns CDR1 SNHLY and CDR2 FYNNEI. This CDR3 contains 14 residues. With 6 bases removed from V and 6 bases from J, the gap between germline ends came to 18 bases. The CDR3: CASRAGVEVSEQYF. CDR3 in DNA: TGTGCCAGCAGGGCCGGGGTCGAGGTCTCCGAGCAGTACTTC.

At least ten counts were recorded for this clonotype. CDR3: CASSPEQAFFSYEQYF. The DNA of the CDR3 is TGTGCCAGCAGCCCCGAGCAGGCCTTCTTCTCCTACGAGCAGTACTTC. This chain connects TRBV7-8 to TRBJ2-7; D unresolved. CDR1 is SGHVS, CDR2 FQNEAQ, per germline. The CDR3 totals 16 residues. V lost 5 bases and J lost 0, with 17 bases in between.

The table lists this clonotype with a few counts. A read error may account for a junction end that differs from germline. This chain joins TRBV5-1 and TRBJ2-5; the match to TRBD1 covers 12 bases. CDR1 and CDR2 from the germline V gene are SGHRS and YFSETQ. CDR3 length equals 15 residues. Here the CDR3 DNA reads TGCGCCAGCAACTTGGCGGGACAGGGGGCAGAGACCCAGTACTTC. Translation: CASNLAGQGAETQYF.

V gene TRBV28 combines with J gene TRBJ2-7; 7 positions match TRBD1. Germline V gene data show CDR1 as MDHEN and CDR2 as SYDVKM. The CDR3 length is 16 residues. The V and J ends lost 6 bases and 2 bases, in that order; junction bases with no gene match: 13. CDR3: CASSADRVSEAYEQYF. The DNA of the CDR3 is TGTGCCAGCAGCGCCGACAGGGTCTCCGAGGCCTACGAGCAGTACTTC.

The chain combines TRBV6-2 or TRBV6-3 with TRBJ2-5; no reliable D call. The V gene's germline CDR1 is MNHEY and CDR2 SVGEGT. Trimming took 7 bases from V and 3 from J, leaving 24 bases between them. The length of the CDR3 is 17 residues. In nucleotides, the CDR3 is TGTGCCAGCACCATGAGCTTACACAAACCTGAGGAAGAGACCCAGTACTTC. It encodes CASTMSLHKPEEETQYF.

The table lists this clonotype with a few counts. The rearrangement joins TRBV4-2 to TRBJ2-7; 7 bases are a match to TRBD1. In germline, CDR1 is LGHNA, CDR2 YNFKEQ. The CDR3 contains 15 residues. J lost 2 bases, V lost 4 bases, and 8 bases had no gene match. The CDR3 DNA follows: TGTGCCAGCAGCCCCAGGGACAGATCTACCTACGAGCAGTACTTC. This encodes CASSPRDRSTYEQYF.

In this sample, this clonotype turned up many times. This chain uses TRBV4-1 with TRBJ2-7; the D is unclear. The germline V gene has CDR1 MGHRA and CDR2 YSYEKL. Trimming took 10 bases from V and 0 from J, leaving 13 bases between them. This CDR3 contains 13 residues. The CDR3 nucleotides read TGCGCCACTCAGGACGCAAACTCCTACGAGCAGTACTTC. This translates into CATQDANSYEQYF.

This clonotype occurred a few times. This chain links TRBV7-2 with TRBJ2-7; possible D gene TRBD2, 5 bases. The CDR3 sequence is 14 residues long. Trimming stripped 4 bases from V and 0 bases from J, with 10 bases between. The germline CDR1 and CDR2 sequences are SGHTA and FQGNSA. The CDR3 loop is CASSSGLFSYEQYF. The CDR3 bases are TGTGCCAGCAGCTCCGGACTGTTCTCCTACGAGCAGTACTTC. Based on the CDR3 plus reference TRBV7-2 and TRBJ2-7, the full variable domain is GAGVSQSPSNKVTEKGKDVELRCDPISGHTALYWYRQSLGQGLEFLIYFQGNSAPDKSGLPSDRFSAERTGGSVSTLTIQRTQQEDSAVYLCASSSGLFSYEQYFGPGTRLTVT.

This clonotype was recorded at least ten times. The V gene is TRBV5-1, the J gene TRBJ2-5; no clear D gene. This CDR3 has 16 residues. Germline CDR1 reads SGHRS; CDR2 reads YFSETQ. V was clipped by 5 bases and J by 1 base, with 18 bases between them. CDR3: CASRRIPLDGQETQYF. CDR3 bases: TGCGCCAGCAGAAGAATACCCTTGGACGGCCAAGAGACCCAGTACTTC.

This clonotype was counted many times. V usage is TRBV27 and J usage is TRBJ2-3, with TRBD2 matching 8 bases. CDR3 length equals 17 residues. Germline V lookup: CDR1 MNHEY, CDR2 SMNVEV (reference sequence). Unmatched junction bases numbered 8, after V lost 3 bases and J lost 0 bases. CDR3 nucleotide sequence: TGTGCCAGCAGTTTTGTGCTAGCGGGTGGGAGCACAGATACGCAGTATTTT. This translates into CASSFVLAGGSTDTQYF.

There are a few counts of this clonotype. The V gene is TRBV4-3, the J gene TRBJ2-7; 9 bases map to TRBD1. There are 16 residues in the CDR3. J was trimmed by 0 bases and V by 0 bases; bases with no gene match: 3. Germline V gene lookup returns CDR1 LGHNA and CDR2 YSLEER. CDR3 nucleotides: TGCGCCAGCAGCCAAGATTACAGGGGGCCCTCCTACGAGCAGTACTTC. Amino acid sequence: CASSQDYRGPSYEQYF.

The chain combines TRBV7-6 with TRBJ2-1; 7 bases line up with TRBD2. J was trimmed by 0 bases and V by 5 bases; bases with no gene match: 16. Germline V CDR1 and CDR2: SGHVS, FNYEAQ. CDR3 length: 19 amino acids. As DNA, the CDR3 is TGTGCCAGCAGCAACGGTTGGCTAGCGGAATCACCCTCCTACAATGAGCAGTTCTTC. Translated: CASSNGWLAESPSYNEQFF.

This clonotype was seen more than once but under ten times. The CDR3 DNA is TGTGCCAGCAGTTTGGCGGCCGAGCAGTACTTC. Translated: CASSLAAEQYF. The V call is TRBV12-3 or TRBV12-4, the J call TRBJ2-7; unclear D gene. CDR3 length: 11 residues. Trimming pared 3 bases from V and 6 bases from J, leaving 6 bases between.

This clonotype was recorded many times. This rearrangement joins TRBV27 to TRBJ2-3, with TRBD1 as a possible D gene (5 bases). CDR1 and CDR2 from the germline V gene are MNHEY and SMNVEV (reference sequence). This CDR3 spans 14 amino acids. The ends were cut back, 0 bases at V and 2 bases at J, with 6 bases in the middle. CDR3 in amino acids: CASSLSGATDTQYF. CDR3 bases: TGTGCCAGCAGTTTATCAGGGGCCACAGATACGCAGTATTTT.

This clonotype showed up just a few times. This chain joins TRBV27 and TRBJ2-3; D is possibly TRBD2 (5 bases). The CDR3 extends over 11 amino acids. With 6 bases removed from V and 4 bases from J, the gap between germline ends came to 5 bases. Germline V lookup: CDR1 MNHEY, CDR2 SMNVEV (reference sequence). In DNA form, the CDR3 reads TGTGCCAGCAGGAGGGCAGATACGCAGTATTTT. Translating it yields CASRRADTQYF.

Ten or more counts support this clonotype. V usage is TRBV5-1 and J usage is TRBJ2-1, with 7 bases matching TRBD2. In germline, CDR1 is SGHRS, CDR2 YFSETQ. This CDR3 is built from 16 residues. The J segment lost 4 bases and the V segment lost 4 bases, leaving 11 bases of the junction unmatched. In nucleotides, the CDR3 is TGCGCCAGCAGCGGGGGGGAAGACACTGGTTACAATGAGCAGTTCTTC. Its protein product is CASSGGEDTGYNEQFF.

This chain joins TRBV2 and TRBJ1-1; possible D gene TRBD1, 5 bases. Germline CDR1 reads SNHLY; CDR2 reads FYNNEI. This CDR3 region has 16 residues. V dropped 3 bases and J dropped 2 bases, with 16 bases sitting between them. The CDR3 DNA is TGTGCCAGCAGTGATTCGGGGGAGTTACCAAACACTGAAGCTTTCTTT. This codes for CASSDSGELPNTEAFF.

This chain joins TRBV6-2 or TRBV6-3 and TRBJ2-1; 8 bases agree with TRBD1. The V gene end was trimmed by 2 bases and the J gene end by 5 bases; junction bases not matched to a gene: 11. Germline-derived CDR1 and CDR2 are MNHEY and SVGEGT. The CDR3 is 17 amino acids. The CDR3 region has the DNA TGTGCCAGCAGTTACGCAGGGGGCGATATTCGGGACAATGAGCAGTTCTTC. It translates to CASSYAGGDIRDNEQFF.

The V and J genes are TRBV20-1 and TRBJ2-7; 9 bases are shared with TRBD1. V was pared by 3 bases and J by 5 bases, with 8 bases of the junction left unmatched. CDR1 DFQATT and CDR2 SNEGSKA come from the germline V gene (reference sequence). The CDR3 is 14 residues long. CDR3: CSASNRDRVDEQYF. As DNA, the CDR3 is TGCAGTGCTAGTAATCGGGACAGGGTAGACGAGCAGTACTTC.